This TCR beta chain is from a study of tumor and adjacent non-tumor tissue in lung cancer. In the study overall: Aged roughly 30 to 76 years, patients included approximately 11 men and about five women with stage I to III disease.

Whole-study results and caveats: Normal lung showed higher cumulative top 100 clone frequency than tumor.

TCRbeta libraries were built with three rounds of nested PCR, modified from ARM-PCR. MiXCR was run by TCRdb on the multiplex PCR reads, yielding one entry per CDR3 protein. The top ten clones hold 45% to 50% of a sample with about 43,000 distinct CDR3 sequences, approximately 61% of them seen once. This sample's RNA came from whole unsorted tissue. More than 3 cm separated this lung sample from the edge of the tumor. Comment on this clonotype: Antigen unknown. One junction end disagrees with the germline gene, perhaps due to a read error.

The CDR3 runs 12 residues. Per the germline V gene, CDR1 is SEHNR and CDR2 is FQNEAQ (reference sequence). The sequence derives from a man in his fifties or sixties with non-small cell lung cancer. The chain uses TRBV7-9 and TRBJ2-1; D is tentatively TRBD1 or TRBD2 (5 bases each). Sequenced material: distant non-tumor lung tissue. This chain's CDR3 is CASGFRGHKQFF. The CDR3 coding sequence is TGTGCCAGCGGCTTTCGGGGCCATAAGCAGTTCTTC.